This passage covers 3 T cell receptor beta chains from one sample sequenced in a study of cytomegalovirus exposure and HLA in healthy donors. Researchers ran the PCR with 60 Vbeta and 13 Jbeta primers. Sequencing was performed with immunoSEQ multiplex PCR; in TCRdb, only in-frame clones are kept and a portion is missing. The sample holds 150,000 to 190,000 clones, roughly 80% seen once. The material sequenced was PBMCs. The receptors here all came from a man aged 18 to 29 in good health and CMV-seronegative.

This clone was seen a few times. The rearrangement uses TRBV28 and TRBJ2-1; 14 bases map to TRBD2. V gave up 6 bases and J gave up 4 bases; unmatched junction bases: 8. Germline-derived CDR1 and CDR2 are MDHEN and SYDVKM. This CDR3 is 17 amino acids long. In nucleotides, the CDR3 is TGTGCCAGCAGCCCGGGACTAGCGGGAGCGGGGTACAATGAGCAGTTCTTC. As protein: CASSPGLAGAGYNEQFF.

This rearrangement joins TRBV6-6 to TRBJ2-3, with a possible D match to TRBD2 (5 bases). The CDR3 runs 12 residues. The germline V and J ends were trimmed by 7 bases and 5 bases, with 10 bases remaining between them. The germline V gene has CDR1 MNHNY and CDR2 SVGAGI (reference sequence). The CDR3 is CASNGGGDTQYF. The CDR3 DNA reads as TGTGCCAGCAATGGCGGAGGAGATACGCAGTATTTT.

This chain connects TRBV7-9 to TRBJ2-5; TRBD1 aligns across 8 bases. The CDR3 totals 15 residues. Germline CDR1 SEHNR, CDR2 FQNEAQ (reference sequence). Unmatched junction bases numbered 9, after V lost 4 bases and J lost 5 bases. The CDR3 coding sequence is TGTGCCAGCAGCTCCACACTGGACAGGGACGAGACCCAGTACTTC. The encoded protein is CASSSTLDRDETQYF.